A selection of T cell receptor beta chains follows, all from one sample in a study of blood T cell repertoires in COVID-19. Using immunoSEQ multiplex PCR, the repertoire was profiled, and TCRdb retains in-frame clones only, with some absent. The sample shows about 90,000 clones, about 90% of them seen only once. Sequencing was carried out using peripheral blood. The receptor set was obtained from a man over 45 with COVID-19, enrolled during active disease. The CDR3 runs from the conserved cysteine through the conserved F or W. A D gene is named only where the DNA matches it firmly. Clone sizes are given selectively: once, few, many, or a class where the clone is expanded.

TRBJ2-3 TRBD2 TRBV4-2 18 . TGTGCCAGCAGCCCAACTAGCGGGGGAACCCCTAGCACAGATACGCAGTATTTT CASSPTSGGTPSTDTQYF
TRBJ1-4 TRBD1 TRBV6-5 16 . TGTGCCAGCAGTTCACCCCAGGGGGGTACGACTGAAAAACTGTTTTTT CASSSPQGGTTEKLFF
TRBJ1-5 . TRBV27 14 . TGTGCCAGCAGTTTTCAGGGAATGGATCAGCCCCAGCATTTT CASSFQGMDQPQHF
TRBJ2-5 . TRBV7-9 14 . TGTGCCAGCAGCTTTCGACAGAACCAAGAGACCCAGTACTTC CASSFRQNQETQYF
TRBJ2-1 . TRBV4-1 13 . TGCGCCAGCAGCCACCAAGGGGGGGGTGAGCAGTTCTTC CASSHQGGGEQFF
TRBJ1-2 . TRBV6-5 12 . TGTGCCAGCATTATGGGCAACTATGGCTACACCTTC CASIMGNYGYTF
TRBJ1-2 . TRBV4-1 16 once TGCGCCAGCAGCCAAGAGCCAGGCCGGAACAACTATGGCTACACCTTC CASSQEPGRNNYGYTF
TRBJ1-1 . TRBV3-1/TRBV3-2 18 . TGTGCCAGCAGCCAAGAGGACATCGGGCCCGGCCTGGACAGTGAAGCTTTCTTT CASSQEDIGPGLDSEAFF
TRBJ2-3 . TRBV14 13 . TGTGCCAGCAGCCAAGTTTCGACCAACAGTCTGTATTTT CASSQVSTNSLYF
TRBJ2-7 . TRBV27 15 . TGTGCCAGCAGTTTTGGGTCGGCAGGGGTCGGCGAGCAGTACTTC CASSFGSAGVGEQYF
TRBJ1-6 . TRBV5-8 18 few TGTGCCAGCAGCCCACCGACCAAAGGCGGCTCCTATAATTCACCCCTCCACTTT CASSPPTKGGSYNSPLHF
TRBJ2-1 . TRBV6-4 12 . TGTGCCAGCAGTAACCTGAGAGGTGAGCAGTTCTTC CASSNLRGEQFF
TRBJ1-6 . TRBV19 16 few TGTGCCAGTAGTGCCGACAGGATTTTACGGAATTCACCCCTCCACTTT CASSADRILRNSPLHF
TRBJ2-7 . TRBV5-1 15 few TGCGCCAGCAGCTTGGCCGCTGGGAGTAGCTACGAGCAGTACTTC CASSLAAGSSYEQYF
TRBJ1-4 TRBD1 TRBV29-1 12 once TGCAGCGTGCGCACAGGGGGTGAAAAACTGTTTTTT CSVRTGGEKLFF
TRBJ2-2 . TRBV5-8 14 . TGTGCCAGCAGCATCGGACTGAACACCGGGGAGCTGTTTTTT CASSIGLNTGELFF
TRBJ1-3 . TRBV28 14 . TGTGCCAGCAGTTTCCAGGGCCCCCCGAACACCATATATTTT CASSFQGPPNTIYF
TRBJ1-5 . TRBV3-1/TRBV3-2 15 once TGTGCCAGCAGCCTAAGTGGCGGGGGTGGGCAGCCCCAGCATTTT CASSLSGGGGQPQHF
TRBJ1-6 TRBD1 TRBV7-2 15 . TGTGCCAGCAGCTTAGGACAGGGACCAAATTCACCCCTCCACTTT CASSLGQGPNSPLHF
TRBJ2-2 . TRBV5-1 15 few TGCGCCAGCAGCTTGGGTCACCCGGGGACCGGGGAGCTGTTTTTT CASSLGHPGTGELFF
TRBJ2-1 . TRBV5-4 13 once TGTGCCAGCAGCTTGGCGGGGTTCGGTCAGCAGTTCTTC CASSLAGFGQQFF
TRBJ2-2 TRBD1 TRBV3-1/TRBV3-2 15 once TGTGCCAGCAGCCCGACAGGGAAGAACACCGGGGAGCTGTTTTTT CASSPTGKNTGELFF